The 32 T cell receptor beta chains below all came from one sample that was sequenced in a study of CD4 T cell repertoires in COVID-19. Some clones are missing from TCRdb's copy, which holds only in-frame ones; the method was immunoSEQ multiplex PCR. The table has about 75,000 clones, 83% seen once. The source was CD4+ T cells from peripheral blood, collected after recovery from COVID-19. Receptors originate from a human donor who had COVID-19.

The chain is built from TRBV2 and TRBJ2-5; D remains ambiguous. Germline V gives CDR1 SNHLY, CDR2 FYNNEI. V was cut by 2 bases and J by 5 bases, with 9 bases left in between. This CDR3 has 13 residues. The CDR3 DNA reads as TGTGCCAGCAGTGAACAGTCGAAGGAGACCCAGTACTTC. Translation gives CASSEQSKETQYF.

In its sample, this clone was seen a few times. V gene TRBV7-9 combines with J gene TRBJ2-7; possibly TRBD1 or TRBD2 for D (5 bases each). Germline CDR1 SEHNR, CDR2 FQNEAQ (reference sequence). This CDR3 comprises 18 residues. V was cut by 5 bases and J by 0 bases, with 23 bases left in between. CDR3 nucleotides: TGTGCCAGCAGCCTAGACTTTGCTGGGGACGGGACCTCCTACGAGCAGTACTTC. Its protein is CASSLDFAGDGTSYEQYF.

The chain employs TRBV6-5 and TRBJ2-3; 7 bases line up with TRBD2. Germline V gene data show CDR1 as MNHEY and CDR2 as SVGAGI. V lost 0 bases to trimming and J lost 3 bases; unmatched junction nucleotides: 3. The CDR3 extends over 15 amino acids. For the CDR3, the DNA is TGTGCCAGCAGTTACTCTGGTAGCGGGACAGATACGCAGTATTTT. This sequence encodes CASSYSGSGTDTQYF.

The J gene is TRBJ2-2, the V gene TRBV2, with D possibly matching TRBD1 (7 bases). Between the trimmed V and J ends, which lost 7 bases and 5 bases, there was a span of 20 bases. This CDR3 is built from 16 residues. Germline V gene data show CDR1 as SNHLY and CDR2 as FYNNEI. The CDR3, as DNA: TGTGCCAGCACCCAGGGGGGACGGGCGGGAACCGGGGAGCTGTTTTTT. Translation: CASTQGGRAGTGELFF.

The chain has TRBV28 and TRBJ1-2; TRBD1 matches at 7 bases. With 6 bases clipped from V and 5 bases from J, the junction kept 12 bases outside the gene matches. In germline, CDR1 is MDHEN, CDR2 SYDVKM. This CDR3 has 15 residues. For the CDR3, the DNA is TGTGCCAGCAGCCCCCGGACAGGTCGTTTTTATGGCTACACCTTC. This codes for CASSPRTGRFYGYTF.

This clone has just a few counts. The rearrangement links TRBV6-1 to TRBJ1-5; D call uncertain. This CDR3 contains 15 residues. With 2 bases removed from V and 2 bases from J, the gap between germline ends came to 10 bases. Germline values: CDR1 MNHNS, CDR2 SASEGT. The CDR3 DNA reads TGTGCCAGCAGTGAACTAGGCAGTGGCAATCAGCCCCAGCATTTT. It yields the protein CASSELGSGNQPQHF.

This clone was counted many times. The rearrangement joins TRBV10-3 to TRBJ2-7; D unresolved. Trimming cost V 2 bases and J 6 bases, with 14 bases left between them. Germline values: CDR1 ENHRY, CDR2 SYGVKD. This CDR3 region has 14 residues. The CDR3 reads CAISELLGNAEQYF. The CDR3 region has the DNA TGTGCCATCAGTGAGCTCCTAGGTAACGCCGAGCAGTACTTC.

The rearrangement links TRBV23-1 to TRBJ1-5; perhaps TRBD1 as D (5 bases). TRBV23-1 is an open reading frame, and its role is uncertain. Between the trimmed V and J ends, which lost 2 bases and 5 bases, there was a span of 28 bases. This CDR3 is built from 20 residues. The DNA for the CDR3 is TGCGCCAGCAGTCAAGGGAAGAGGTGTAGACCCCAAGGGACTGATCAGCCCCAGCATTTT. This translates into CASSQGKRCRPQGTDQPQHF.

This rearrangement joins TRBV5-4 to TRBJ2-5, with 9 nucleotides matching TRBD1. This CDR3 spans 15 amino acids. Germline CDR1 reads SGHNT; CDR2 reads YYREEE (reference sequence). The trim removed 4 bases at V and 5 bases at J, leaving 9 bases unmatched. CDR3 DNA: TGTGCCAGCAGCCCGGACAGGGGTGGTAGGGAGACCCAGTACTTC. Its translation: CASSPDRGGRETQYF.

This clone was found once. CDR3 nucleotides: TGTGCCAGCAGTTACACAGGGAGGGTCGGGGAGCTGTTTTTT. It yields the protein CASSYTGRVGELFF. This chain uses TRBV6-6 with TRBJ2-2; D perhaps matches TRBD2 (7 bases). The CDR3 totals 14 residues. V was cut by 2 bases and J by 7 bases, with 11 bases left in between. Per germline, CDR1 MNHNY and CDR2 SVGAGI (reference sequence).

This chain links TRBV19 with TRBJ2-3; the D is unclear. The V gene's germline CDR1 is LNHDA and CDR2 SQIVND (reference sequence). This CDR3 spans 13 amino acids. The ends were cut back, 3 bases at V and 6 bases at J, with 10 bases in the middle. The CDR3 reads CASSITVGDTQYF. CDR3 nucleotide sequence: TGTGCCAGTAGTATCACAGTGGGTGATACGCAGTATTTT. Complete variable domain (other parts from reference TRBV19 and TRBJ2-3): DGGITQSPKYLFRKEGQNVTLSCEQNLNHDAMYWYRQDPGQGLRLIYYSQIVNDFQKGDIAEGYSVSREKKESFPLTVTSAQKNPTAFYLCASSITVGDTQYFGPGTRLTVL.

The V and J genes are TRBV11-3 and TRBJ1-6; no clear D. Trimming removed 3 bases from V and 6 bases from J, with 6 bases in between. This CDR3 spans 13 amino acids. Germline V gives CDR1 SGHNT, CDR2 YENEEA. The CDR3 protein is CASSFDGNSPLHF. In DNA form, the CDR3 reads TGTGCCAGCAGCTTCGACGGTAATTCACCCCTCCACTTT.

The chain couples TRBV6-5 to TRBJ2-3, with 9 bases that match TRBD2. The ends lost 6 bases at V and 12 bases at J; junction bases unmatched: 13. Germline V lookup: CDR1 MNHEY, CDR2 SVGAGI. The CDR3 is made up of 14 amino acids. CDR3: CASRPRGLAGNQYF. The CDR3 nucleotides read TGTGCCAGCAGGCCACGGGGCCTAGCGGGGAATCAGTATTTT.

V is TRBV3-1 (or the pseudogene TRBV3-2) and J is TRBJ1-5, with TRBD1 matching over 11 bases. Germline CDR1 and CDR2: LGHDT and YNNKEL (reference sequence). This CDR3 is built from 17 residues. Germline trimming cut 4 bases from V and 7 bases from J; bases unmatched to any gene: 12. Here the CDR3 reads CASSPNTGQGGRQPQHF. CDR3 nucleotide sequence: TGTGCCAGCAGCCCAAACACGGGACAGGGGGGGAGACAGCCCCAGCATTTT.

The chain recombines TRBV24-1 with TRBJ2-3, with D maybe TRBD1 (6 bases). The CDR3 contains 16 residues. Germline assignment: CDR1 KGHDR and CDR2 SFDVKD. V lost 2 bases and J 1 base, leaving 12 bases between the germline ends. CDR3 protein: CATSDSTGRGTDTQYF. The CDR3 coding sequence is TGTGCCACCAGTGATTCGACAGGTCGCGGCACAGATACGCAGTATTTT.

The J gene is TRBJ1-5, the V gene TRBV27, with 7 bases lining up with TRBD1. Germline V gene lookup returns CDR1 MNHEY and CDR2 SMNVEV (reference sequence). The CDR3 sequence is 15 residues long. V trimming: 5 bases; J trimming: 3 bases; junction bases outside the gene matches: 7. This chain's CDR3 is CASSPSTGLNQPQHF. The DNA for the CDR3 is TGTGCCAGCAGTCCATCGACAGGGCTCAATCAGCCCCAGCATTTT.

This rearrangement joins TRBV7-9 to TRBJ1-6, with 7 nucleotides matching TRBD1. The J segment lost 5 bases and the V segment lost 5 bases, leaving 3 bases of the junction unmatched. Per the germline V gene, CDR1 is SEHNR and CDR2 is FQNEAQ (reference sequence). The CDR3 contains 14 residues. CDR3 residues: CASSPGQDNSPLHF. For the CDR3, the DNA is TGTGCCAGCAGCCCCGGACAGGATAATTCACCCCTCCACTTT. The whole variable domain, remainder taken from reference TRBV7-9 and TRBJ1-6, is DTGVSQNPRHKITKRGQNVTFRCDPISEHNRLYWYRQTLGQGPEFLTYFQNEAQLEKSRLLSDRFSAERPKGSFSTLEIQRTEQGDSAMYLCASSPGQDNSPLHFGNGTRLTVT.

J is TRBJ1-2 and V is TRBV5-1, with D uncertain. V was trimmed by 0 bases and J by 7 bases, leaving 13 bases between them. The CDR3 runs to 14 residues. Germline loops: CDR1 SGHRS, CDR2 YFSETQ. This CDR3 is CASSLAAAVSGYTF. CDR3 bases: TGCGCCAGCAGCTTGGCCGCGGCCGTAAGTGGCTACACCTTC.

The V call is TRBV5-1, the J call TRBJ2-1; 8 positions agree with TRBD2. The V gene's germline CDR1 is SGHRS and CDR2 YFSETQ. J was trimmed by 5 bases and V by 0 bases; bases with no gene match: 10. The CDR3 extends over 17 amino acids. The CDR3 here is CASSLGGSGSWDNEQFF. The CDR3 region has the DNA TGCGCCAGCAGCTTGGGGGGGAGCGGGAGCTGGGACAATGAGCAGTTCTTC.

This clone has more than one count but fewer than ten. This sequence joins TRBV4-1 and TRBJ2-3; maybe TRBD1 (6 bases). Trimming pared 2 bases from V and 0 bases from J, leaving 9 bases between. The CDR3 runs 15 residues. Germline V gene sequence: CDR1 MGHRA, CDR2 YSYEKL. The CDR3 reads CASSQFGQSTDTQYF. The DNA of the CDR3 is TGCGCCAGCAGCCAATTCGGACAGAGCACAGATACGCAGTATTTT.

The chain is built from TRBV18 and TRBJ1-2; 7 bases align to TRBD1. V gave up 3 bases and J gave up 8 bases; unmatched junction bases: 15. Germline values: CDR1 KGHSH, CDR2 LQKENI. The CDR3 has 16 amino acids. CDR3 in DNA: TGTGCCAGCTCACCCGGCACAGGGGACTCCCAGGGGGGCTACACCTTC. Amino acid sequence: CASSPGTGDSQGGYTF.

CDR3 in amino acids: CASSPSRGEGTEAFF. CDR3 in DNA: TGTGCCAGCTCACCAAGCAGGGGCGAAGGCACTGAAGCTTTCTTT. The chain employs TRBV18 and TRBJ1-1, with D maybe TRBD1 (6 bases). The V and J ends lost 2 bases and 4 bases respectively, with 14 bases between them. The CDR3 loop spans 15 amino acids. CDR1 and CDR2 (germline): KGHSH, LQKENI.

The chain combines TRBV6-6 with TRBJ2-7; tentative D call: TRBD2 (5 bases). V dropped 0 bases and J dropped 6 bases, with 12 bases sitting between them. The CDR3 consists of 14 residues. Per the germline V gene, CDR1 is MNHNY and CDR2 is SVGAGI (reference sequence). Here the CDR3 reads CASSYSIQTIEQYF. In DNA, the CDR3 is TGTGCCAGCAGTTACTCGATACAGACTATCGAGCAGTACTTC.

The V gene is TRBV10-2, the J gene TRBJ1-2; TRBD1 is a possible D gene (6 bases). The V and J ends lost 5 bases and 6 bases respectively, with 13 bases between them. The CDR3 has 13 amino acids. Per the germline V gene, CDR1 is WSHSY and CDR2 is SAAADI. The DNA for the CDR3 is TGCGCCAGCAGTAACAGGGCCGGGGATGGCTACACCTTC. It translates to CASSNRAGDGYTF.

The rearrangement uses TRBV12-2 and TRBJ2-7; no DNA check was done on the table's D call, TRBD1. TRBV12-2 is assigned pseudogene status. The CDR3 extends over 16 amino acids. The CDR3 bases are TGTGCAAGTCGTTACCGACCTGAAGACAGTTCCTACGAGCAGTACTTC. It yields the protein CASRYRPEDSSYEQYF.

The chain couples TRBV6-5 to TRBJ2-3; TRBD2 is a possible D gene (7 bases). The V gene lost 4 bases and the J gene lost 6 bases, with 14 bases spanning the gap. The germline CDR1 and CDR2 sequences are MNHEY and SVGAGI. This CDR3 is built from 14 residues. CDR3 in DNA: TGTGCCAGCAGTTTAGGGGGGGCCGGGGATACGCAGTATTTT. It codes for CASSLGGAGDTQYF.

The rearrangement joins TRBV3-1 (or the pseudogene TRBV3-2) to TRBJ2-5; 7 bases align to TRBD1. The length of the CDR3 is 16 residues. V gave up 2 bases and J gave up 2 bases; unmatched junction bases: 8. Germline CDR1 LGHDT, CDR2 YNNKEL (reference sequence). This CDR3 is CASSQSDRSYQETQYF. CDR3 nucleotides: TGTGCCAGCAGCCAATCGGACAGGTCCTATCAAGAGACCCAGTACTTC.

The chain links TRBV12-3 or TRBV12-4 to TRBJ2-5; possible D gene TRBD2, 6 bases. The CDR3 consists of 12 residues. Deletions cut 8 bases from V and 9 bases from J, with 16 bases between. The CDR3 sequence: CASRGDSSAQYF. The CDR3 coding sequence is TGTGCCAGCCGTGGGGACTCCTCGGCCCAGTACTTC.

The rearrangement links TRBV5-1 to TRBJ2-1; 7 nucleotides line up with TRBD2. Germline V gene data show CDR1 as SGHRS and CDR2 as YFSETQ. The CDR3 runs 16 residues. Trimming removed 2 bases from V and 5 bases from J; junction bases left unmatched: 10. The CDR3 region has the DNA TGCGCCAGCAGCTTAACTCTAGCGGAGCCAAACAATGAGCAGTTCTTC. It yields the protein CASSLTLAEPNNEQFF.

The genes are TRBV7-2 and TRBJ1-6; the D is unclear. The CDR3 spans 14 residues. Trimming pared 1 base from V and 11 bases from J, leaving 12 bases between. Germline lookup yields CDR1 SGHTA and CDR2 FQGNSA. The CDR3 reads CASSLVGVGTPLHF. DNA for the CDR3: TGTGCCAGCAGCTTAGTGGGTGTCGGGACACCCCTCCACTTT.

The chain couples TRBV5-1 to TRBJ2-3; D remains unclear. Germline V CDR1 and CDR2: SGHRS, YFSETQ. The CDR3 runs to 16 residues. Trimming pared 0 bases from V and 0 bases from J, leaving 11 bases between. The CDR3 here is CASSLGPGPSTDTQYF. The CDR3 DNA follows: TGCGCCAGCAGCTTGGGTCCGGGTCCTAGCACAGATACGCAGTATTTT.

The chain uses TRBV6-1 and TRBJ1-6; a possible D gene is TRBD1 (6 bases). Trimming left V 2 bases short and J 10 bases short, with 9 bases between. Germline CDR1 MNHNS, CDR2 SASEGT. The length of the CDR3 is 13 residues. The CDR3 loop reads CASSERQGSPLHF. The CDR3 bases are TGTGCCAGCAGTGAAAGGCAGGGGTCACCCCTCCACTTT.